This entry lists 8 T cell receptor beta chains sequenced from one sample in a study of shared clonotypes between healthy human individuals. Sequencing used immunoSEQ multiplex PCR; TCRdb keeps in-frame clones, though not all of them. In the table there are about 600,000 clones, more than 95% of which are singletons. The source material was naive CD4+ T cells sorted from blood. Subset indicated: CD45RA+ positively selected. These receptor sequences come from a woman in her twenties or thirties in good health.

This rearrangement joins TRBV10-3 to TRBJ2-7, with 8 bases identical to TRBD1. Germline values: CDR1 ENHRY, CDR2 SYGVKD. V shed 4 bases and J 6 bases; nucleotides not matched to a gene: 2. The CDR3 is 12 amino acids. The CDR3 DNA reads TGTGCCATCAGTGCGGACAGGGCCGAGCAGTACTTC. Residues: CAISADRAEQYF.

Comment on this clone: Other DNA variants within this sample encode the same CDR3. The V and J genes are TRBV6-1 and TRBJ2-2; no firm D call. The V and J ends lost 6 bases and 0 bases respectively, with 8 bases between them. This CDR3 comprises 14 residues. CDR1 is MNHNS and CDR2 is SASEGT in the germline V gene. Written as DNA, the CDR3 is TGTGCCAGCAGCAGCCGTACGAACACCGGGGAGCTGTTTTTT. This translates into CASSSRTNTGELFF.

The chain carries TRBV18 and TRBJ2-1; the D call may be TRBD1 or TRBD2 (6 bases each). Looked up from germline, CDR1 is KGHSH and CDR2 is LQKENI. Trimming took 3 bases from V and 8 from J, leaving 17 bases between them. The CDR3 runs to 15 residues. CDR3 sequence reads: CASSPPGAQGYEQFF. CDR3 sequence (DNA): TGTGCCAGCTCACCCCCGGGGGCGCAAGGATATGAGCAGTTCTTC.

The chain couples TRBV4-2 to TRBJ2-1; 10 bases agree with TRBD2. V was clipped by 5 bases and J by 6 bases; unmatched bases: 16. This CDR3 contains 18 residues. Germline V gives CDR1 LGHNA, CDR2 YNFKEQ. Here the CDR3 reads CASSTSSGRKYTGNEQFF. The CDR3 DNA reads TGTGCCAGCAGCACTTCTAGCGGGAGAAAATATACTGGCAATGAGCAGTTCTTC.

The chain is built from TRBV28 and TRBJ2-2; D remains unclear. The CDR3 is 14 amino acids. Trimming pared 7 bases from V and 5 bases from J, leaving 14 bases between. Germline-derived CDR1 and CDR2 are MDHEN and SYDVKM. The CDR3 nucleotides read TGTGCCAGCACGGACGCGGCTCGAACCGGGGAGCTGTTTTTT. Its protein product is CASTDAARTGELFF.

The chain is built from TRBV6-1 and TRBJ1-1; D unclear. Trimming took off 0 bases at V and 2 bases at J, with 13 bases between the two ends. CDR1 is MNHNS, CDR2 SASEGT, per germline. CDR3 size: 16 residues. The CDR3 loop is CASSEARVRSNTEAFF. The CDR3 DNA reads TGTGCCAGCAGTGAAGCGCGGGTGCGGAGCAACACTGAAGCTTTCTTT.

This clone showed up just once. The V gene is TRBV27, the J gene TRBJ1-4; D perhaps matches TRBD1 (6 bases). Germline CDR1 is MNHEY and CDR2 is SMNVEV (reference sequence). The CDR3 contains 14 residues. The ends were cut back, 10 bases at V and 7 bases at J, with 19 bases in the middle. The CDR3 reads CATSLSPRGEKLFF. The CDR3 nucleotides are TGTGCCACCTCCCTCTCCCCCAGGGGTGAAAAACTGTTTTTT.

The rearrangement joins TRBV5-1 to TRBJ1-1; 9 nucleotides line up with TRBD1. This CDR3 is 15 amino acids long. V was clipped by 3 bases and J by 1 base; unmatched bases: 4. Per the germline V gene, CDR1 is SGHRS and CDR2 is YFSETQ. For the CDR3, the DNA is TGCGCCAGCAGCTCGGCGGGACAGGGGAACACTGAAGCTTTCTTT. This gives the protein CASSSAGQGNTEAFF. Looking up the rest from reference TRBV5-1 and TRBJ1-1 gives the full variable domain: KAGVTQTPRYLIKTRGQQVTLSCSPISGHRSVSWYQQTPGQGLQFLFEYFSETQRNKGNFPGRFSGRQFSNSRSEMNVSTLELGDSALYLCASSSAGQGNTEAFFGQGTRLTVV.